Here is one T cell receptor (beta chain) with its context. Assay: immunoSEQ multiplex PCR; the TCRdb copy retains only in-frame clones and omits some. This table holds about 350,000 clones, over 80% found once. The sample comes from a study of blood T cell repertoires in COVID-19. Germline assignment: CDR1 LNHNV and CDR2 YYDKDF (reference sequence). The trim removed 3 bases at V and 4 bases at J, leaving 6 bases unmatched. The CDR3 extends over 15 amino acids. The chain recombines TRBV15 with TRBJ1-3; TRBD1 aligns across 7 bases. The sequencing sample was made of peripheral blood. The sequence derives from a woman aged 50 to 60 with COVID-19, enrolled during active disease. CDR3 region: CATSREGARGNTIYF. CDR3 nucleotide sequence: TGTGCCACCAGCAGGGAGGGGGCGAGGGGAAACACCATATATTTT.